This T cell receptor (beta chain) originates from a study of radiotherapy plus CTLA-4 blockade in lung cancer. Study-level findings and limits: Among blood TCR repertoires after radiotherapy plus ipilimumab, tumor-derived clones expanded. Together with interferon-beta, which increased in serum after radiation, early dynamic changes in blood T cell clones were reportedly the best predictors of response.

As for this clone: The target antigen is unknown.

Measured with immunoSEQ multiplex PCR; TCRdb has only the in-frame clones, and not every one. In the table there are roughly 50,000 clones, less than 85% of which are singletons. The source material was peripheral blood, sampled from a patient treated with radiotherapy plus ipilimumab. This clonotype originated in a human donor with non-small cell lung cancer who had stable disease on radiotherapy plus ipilimumab.

DNA of the CDR3: TGTGCCAGCAGCTTAAGGGACACTGAAGCTTTCTTT. It is translated as CASSLRDTEAFF. The chain uses TRBV13 and TRBJ1-1; D is ambiguous. Trimming took off 2 bases at V and 3 bases at J, with 4 bases between the two ends. Germline CDR1 and CDR2: PRHDT and FYEKMQ (reference sequence). The CDR3 totals 12 residues.